This entry lists 10 T cell receptor beta chains sequenced from one sample in a study of blood T cells in healthy people across ages. Primers used in a second PCR of about 6 to 12 cycles were a sample-barcoded 5' primer and a J-beta primer mix. TCRdb re-derived calls from the 5' RACE reads in MiXCR, one entry per CDR3 protein. The sample has about 640,000 distinct CDR3 sequences; 58% are singletons. Material for sequencing was blood. The origin of the receptors is a man in his 60s in good health.

V is TRBV5-1 and J is TRBJ2-3; D is unresolved. Germline V lookup: CDR1 SGHRS, CDR2 YFSETQ. With 5 bases removed from V and 3 bases from J, the gap between germline ends came to 13 bases. This CDR3 comprises 14 residues. CDR3 sequence reads: CASSRLSMTDTQYF. The CDR3 DNA reads TGCGCCAGCAGTAGACTGTCTATGACAGATACGCAGTATTTT.

The CDR3: CASSEWKGITGETQYF. The CDR3 nucleotides are TGTGCCAGCAGTGAATGGAAGGGAATAACAGGAGAGACCCAGTACTTC. The chain joins TRBV2 to TRBJ2-7; possible D gene TRBD1, 5 bases. The better agreement between TRBJ2-5 and the DNA end casts doubt on the J call. The length of the CDR3 is 16 residues. Germline V gene sequence: CDR1 SNHLY, CDR2 FYNNEI.

This sequence joins TRBV3-1 and TRBJ2-3; the D gene could be TRBD1 or TRBD2 (6 bases each). Trimming pared 1 base from V and 4 bases from J, leaving 15 bases between. This CDR3 is built from 16 residues. CDR1 and CDR2 from the germline V gene are LGHDT and YNNKEL (reference sequence). CDR3: CASSQAPPGAPDTQYF. The CDR3 DNA is TGTGCCAGCAGCCAAGCCCCCCCGGGGGCCCCAGATACGCAGTATTTT.

The rearrangement links TRBV2 to TRBJ2-3; D is uncertain. Germline V gene data show CDR1 as SNHLY and CDR2 as FYNNEI. The CDR3 runs to 12 residues. Trimming shortened V by 6 bases and J by 2 bases, and 6 bases separated the two germline ends. The CDR3: CASRDNTDTQYF. The CDR3 nucleotides read TGTGCCAGCAGGGATAACACAGATACGCAGTATTTT.

Many counts were recorded for this clonotype. The chain couples TRBV6-2 or TRBV6-3 to TRBJ2-5; D perhaps matches TRBD2 (6 bases). V was trimmed by 4 bases and J by 0 bases, leaving 9 bases between them. Looked up from germline, CDR1 is MNHEY and CDR2 is SVGEGT. CDR3 length: 14 amino acids. CDR3 residues: CASSFRDYQETQYF. The CDR3 nucleotides are TGTGCCAGCAGTTTCCGGGACTACCAAGAGACCCAGTACTTC.

The chain joins TRBV6-6 to TRBJ1-4; D uncertain. Germline CDR1 MNHNY, CDR2 SVGAGI (reference sequence). This CDR3 has 13 amino acids. The V end was cut by 6 bases, the J end by 3 bases, with 8 bases between. The CDR3 DNA follows: TGTGCCAGCAGCCGACCGTCTAATGAAAAACTGTTTTTT. This translates into CASSRPSNEKLFF.

The chain links TRBV7-2 to TRBJ2-5; 11 bases agree with TRBD1. V shed 2 bases and J 4 bases; nucleotides not matched to a gene: 6. This CDR3 contains 16 residues. In germline, CDR1 is SGHTA, CDR2 FQGNSA. The CDR3 spells CASSLTTGTGGETQYF. Written as DNA, the CDR3 is TGTGCCAGCAGCTTAACTACCGGGACAGGGGGAGAGACCCAGTACTTC.

This clonotype was counted between two and nine times. This chain connects TRBV4-1 to TRBJ2-6; D not certain. Trimming removed 0 bases at V and 0 bases at J, with 6 bases between. The CDR3 extends over 16 amino acids. The germline CDR1 and CDR2 sequences are MGHRA and YSYEKL. Here the CDR3 reads CASSQDSSSGANVLTF. The CDR3 region has the DNA TGCGCCAGCAGCCAAGATTCGAGCTCTGGGGCCAACGTCCTGACTTTC.

J is TRBJ1-2 and V is TRBV7-8; 10 nucleotides line up with TRBD1. Germline assignment: CDR1 SGHVS and CDR2 FQNEAQ. CDR3 size: 15 residues. The trim removed 5 bases at V and 6 bases at J, leaving 9 bases unmatched. In DNA form, the CDR3 reads TGTGCCAGCAGCCCAAGACAGGGGGCGGATCATGGCTACACCTTC. Translated: CASSPRQGADHGYTF.

This clonotype was observed a single time. The chain joins TRBV20-1 to TRBJ2-4; 9 bases fit TRBD2. V lost 6 bases to trimming and J lost 2 bases; unmatched junction nucleotides: 5. The CDR3 is made up of 14 amino acids. Germline V gene data show CDR1 as DFQATT and CDR2 as SNEGSKA (reference sequence). CDR3 nucleotides: TGCAGTGCCAGTAGCGGGGGAACCAAAAACATTCAGTACTTC. Its translation: CSASSGGTKNIQYF.